What follows describes a single T cell receptor (beta chain). The data originate from a study of identical twins. TCRdb recomputed calls from the 5' RACE reads with MiXCR, one row per CDR3 protein. Seen here are some 760,000 distinct CDR3 sequences, 18% observed once, and the top ten hold approximately 14%. Another study also made use of these data, one on T cells expressing NK-cell markers. That investigation notes: Dominant NKG2C+ clonotypes accounted for roughly 1.0-8% of CD8+ T cells in a handful of donors.

The TCR comes from a woman aged 18-29 years in good health. Sample: PBMCs.

CDR3 bases: TGCAGCGTGAGCGGGGTCACGGGACAAAACTATGGCTACACCTTC. It translates to CSVSGVTGQNYGYTF. The chain employs TRBV29-1 and TRBJ1-2, with D possibly being TRBD1 (6 bases). Germline V CDR1 and CDR2: SQVTM, ANQGSEA. The V end was cut by 6 bases, the J end by 2 bases, with 19 bases between. The CDR3 sequence is 15 residues long.